In its sample, the clone carrying this T cell receptor (beta chain) was seen once. The junction differs from germline at one of its ends, possibly a read error. Other DNA sequences within the sample encode an identical CDR3. Up to 2 ug genomic DNA was used for TCRB CDR3 amplification. Some clones are missing from TCRdb's copy, which holds only in-frame ones; the method was immunoSEQ multiplex PCR. The sample lists approximately 64,000 clones, 82% occurring once. These data belong to a study of glioma-infiltrating T cells after dendritic cell vaccination. Study details: Between about 2002 and 2013, patients got autologous tumor lysate-pulsed dendritic cell vaccines. The vaccine used monocyte-derived dendritic cells pulsed overnight with autologous tumor lysate.

This specimen consisted of blood, obtained before dendritic cell vaccination. The sequence was collected from a human donor with glioblastoma.

This CDR3 is CASSPTGGSWNSPLHF. CDR3 nucleotides: TGTGCCAGCAGCCCTACAGGGGGTTCGTGGAATTCCCCCCTCCACTTT. The V gene is TRBV7-2, the J gene TRBJ1-6, with 8 bases that match TRBD1. Germline V lookup: CDR1 SGHTA, CDR2 FQGNSA. The CDR3 loop spans 16 amino acids. Looking up the rest from reference TRBV7-2 and TRBJ1-6 gives the full variable domain: GAGVSQSPSNKVTEKGKDVELRCDPISGHTALYWYRQSLGQGLEFLIYFQGNSAPDKSGLPSDRFSAERTGGSVSTLTIQRTQQEDSAVYLCASSPTGGSWNSPLHFGNGTRLTVT.